This T cell receptor (beta chain) stems from a study of human T cells and chemical hapten exposure. As for time point: patch test 2, 6 weeks after DPC sensitization. Treatment indicated: therapeutic diphenylcyclopropenone sensitization with weekly scalp DPC. There are 15 residues in the CDR3. V lost 6 bases to trimming and J lost 1 base; unmatched junction nucleotides: 8. In germline, CDR1 is DFQATT, CDR2 SNEGSKA (reference sequence). This clonotype ranks as medium-sized (0.01 to 0.1%). A single record per CDR3 protein comes from TCRdb applying MiXCR to the RACE reads. The sample comprises more than 80,000 distinct CDR3 sequences, roughly 10% of which are singletons, and around 5% rests with the top ten.

The chain links TRBV20-1 to TRBJ2-7; 11 positions agree with TRBD2. The sequence came from a woman between 45 and 60 years old with alopecia areata. Some clones in this sample may be carry-over from other donors' samples. Sequenced here: whole blood, sampled in connection with sensitization to the hapten diphenylcyclopropenone (DPC). This CDR3 reads CSAKVAGGKSYEQYF. CDR3 coding DNA: TGCAGTGCGAAGGTAGCGGGAGGGAAGTCCTACGAGCAGTACTTC.